This TCR beta chain was documented in a study of cytomegalovirus exposure and HLA in healthy donors. General study points: Certain sequence variants were highly shared and formed a cluster, and this cluster was likely a sequencing artifact. A later analysis found common viral pathogens apparently linked to several of the most significant clusters. Later, TCR association rates were found to vary by HLA locus, highest for DRB1 and lowest for HLA-C.

This clone was observed a single time. Its antigen is not identified. PCR involved 60 Vbeta and 13 Jbeta primers. Some clones are missing from TCRdb's copy, which holds only in-frame ones; the method was immunoSEQ multiplex PCR. The table includes roughly 120,000 clones, around 73% detected once. Trimming left V 6 bases short and J 10 bases short, with 19 bases between. The CDR3 spans 15 residues. The V gene's germline CDR1 is SNHLY and CDR2 FYNNEI. Samples came from healthy bone marrow donors. The origin of this receptor is a woman aged 35 to 49 in good health and CMV-seropositive. The chain employs TRBV2 and TRBJ1-6; the D gene is possibly TRBD1 (5 bases). Sequences were obtained from PBMCs. The CDR3 region is CASRLQGILRSPLHF. The CDR3, as DNA: TGTGCCAGCAGACTTCAGGGAATCCTTCGCTCACCCCTCCACTTT.